This T cell receptor beta chain appears in the sequencing data of a study of T cell responses to AZD1222 COVID-19 vaccine (dated by TCRdb to the early 2020s). General notes on the study: AZD1222 recipients given second doses at about 4 weeks or at about 12 weeks were pooled, since spike-specific TCR depth and breadth were not found to differ between the two schedules. A total of 230 or so trial participants underwent TCR sequencing, of whom 200 to 220 received two doses of AZD1222 and about 26 received two doses of the MenACWY control vaccine. Enrollment into the trials was organized by age into subgroups of 18-55, 56-69 and 70-plus years, and those subgroups contained about 150, 27 and 61 TCR-sequenced participants, respectively. The paper's findings and limits, for the study overall: After two AZD1222 doses, both the breadth and the depth of spike-specific TCRs were significantly higher than at day 0 and than in MenACWY recipients. Conclusions about previously exposed vaccinees are limited because only 6 or 7 AZD1222 recipients were SARS-CoV-2 seropositive at baseline. The vaccine-associated CD4 TCRs covered the entire spike protein, and the dominant responses fell in regions 160-218 and 743-854. Epitopes outside the regions mutated in the B.1.351 and B.1.1.7 variants were reportedly recognized by nearly half of the unique spike-specific TCRs. Because no day 14 peak-response samples were available, repertoires were characterized only after the peak T cell response. The 56-69-year group was small, and its depth increase did not reach significance, likely because of low power. Participants were mostly white British and included more females than males, and it was suggested by the authors that clonal diversity may have been underestimated.

The CDR3 measures 13 amino acids from cysteine to phenylalanine. Kept here is only the CDR3 DNA, which spans 39 bases and is read in frame from base 1. V sheds 7 bases and J sheds 4 bases, leaving 13 bases between their ends. Per the germline V gene, MNHEY is the CDR1 and SVGAGI is the CDR2. Concerning this clone itself: The clone's antigen remains unknown. Base qualities were left out, and no much larger clone turns up one base away.

The CDR3 regions of human TCRbeta chains were analyzed by immunosequencing. On the authors' methods: TCRs in the repertoires were compared against a reference library of SARS-CoV-2-specific TCRs that had been generated with the MIRA antigen-specificity platform. Breadth was defined as the fraction of unique TCRs that were SARS-CoV-2-associated. Depth was defined as the fraction of total T cells that were SARS-CoV-2-associated. Using the MIRA data, every spike-specific TCR was mapped to the spike region that the TCR reacted to and assigned to either a CD4 or a CD8 class. Log10-transformed breadth and depth values were compared by one-way ANOVA with Sidak's multiple comparisons tests. What TCRdb holds here is the immuneACCESS table cut down to in-frame rearrangements. Part of the clones is not present; checked against another copy, under half of the missing clones reflect an unresolved V gene, and the others are unexplained. That table supplies the V and J calls and clone size; D and trimming were determined from the DNA. The sample records more than 95,000 clones, approximately 88% of which are singletons. The top ten constitute roughly 22% of the sample.

Interpreted using the paper, the time point label stands for: baseline before first vaccination. The vaccinee samples were drawn from two UK trials, COV001 and COV002, one of which was a single-blind randomized controlled phase 2/3 trial testing AZD1222 (ChAdOx1 nCoV-19) in healthy adults. For TCRbeta chain sequencing, PBMC samples were collected from trial participants at day 0 and at day 28 after the second dose. The receptor was derived from an adult in good health. The sequence is built from TRBV6-5 and TRBJ1-2; TRBD1 is a weak D gene call, 5 bases matching. The starting material was peripheral blood, obtained on day 0 of AZD1222 vaccination. The CDR3: CASKASGGYGYTF. The nucleotide sequence is given as TGTGCCAGCAAGGCCTCGGGGGGCTATGGCTACACCTTC.